This entry lists 25 T cell receptor beta chains sequenced from one sample in a study of T-cell memory formation after mild COVID-19. TCRdb recomputed calls from the 5' RACE reads with MiXCR, one row per CDR3 protein. The sample includes just under 350,000 distinct CDR3 sequences, 10% to 15% of them seen just once. Sample: PBMCs or a T cell subset sorted from them (not recorded which). These receptor sequences come from a man younger than 30 who had mild COVID-19 (a few samples of this study predate the infection). Cell type and time point are not known.

The chain employs TRBV11-2 and TRBJ1-1; 8 nucleotides agree with TRBD1. This CDR3 region has 14 residues. Germline CDR1 SGHAT, CDR2 FQNNGV. V lost 5 bases and J lost 4; bases outside the gene matches: 6. The chain's CDR3 is CASSRTGTGTEAFF. In nucleotides, the CDR3 is TGTGCCAGCAGCCGGACAGGGACGGGCACTGAAGCTTTCTTT.

This clonotype showed up many times. This CDR3 is CASSSPAGVADTQYF. Written as DNA, the CDR3 is TGTGCCAGCAGCTCCCCAGCGGGGGTGGCAGATACGCAGTATTTT. This chain connects TRBV5-6 to TRBJ2-3, with 8 bases that match TRBD2. The germline gives CDR1 SGHDT, CDR2 YYEEEE. Trimming at V came to 3 bases and at J to 4 bases, leaving 7 bases not matched to a gene. This CDR3 spans 15 amino acids. The whole variable domain, filled in from reference TRBV5-6 and TRBJ2-3, reads DAGVTQSPTHLIKTRGQQVTLRCSPKSGHDTVSWYQQALGQGPQFIFQYYEEEERQRGNFPDRFSGHQFPNYSSELNVNALLLGDSALYLCASSSPAGVADTQYFGPGTRLTVL.

The chain employs TRBV3-1 and TRBJ1-2; no clear D. Trimming took 6 bases from V and 10 from J, leaving 18 bases between them. CDR1 is LGHDT and CDR2 is YNNKEL in the germline V gene (reference sequence). This CDR3 spans 13 amino acids. CDR3 protein: CASRLSLGWVYTF. CDR3 coding DNA: TGTGCCAGCAGGTTATCCTTGGGATGGGTCTACACCTTC.

The genes are TRBV24-1 and TRBJ2-5, with TRBD2 identical over 13 bases. V was clipped by 9 bases and J by 5 bases; unmatched bases: 2. The CDR3 runs to 13 residues. The germline CDR1 and CDR2 sequences are KGHDR and SFDVKD. The CDR3 coding sequence is TGTGCCACCGGACTAGCGGGGGAGGAGACCCAGTACTTC. Translation: CATGLAGEETQYF.

This clonotype showed up just a few times. The chain has TRBV7-9 and TRBJ2-1; D gene unclear. Germline V gene sequence: CDR1 SEHNR, CDR2 FQNEAQ (reference sequence). This CDR3 is built from 14 residues. V was pared by 5 bases and J by 4 bases, with 12 bases between. CDR3 DNA: TGTGCCAGCAGCGGTCGAAGGCCGTACAATGAGCAGTTCTTC. This translates into CASSGRRPYNEQFF.

The sample holds a few counts of this clonotype. The chain is built from TRBV6-1 and TRBJ2-7; possibly TRBD1 or TRBD2 for D (6 bases each). CDR3 length: 14 amino acids. CDR1 MNHNS and CDR2 SASEGT come from the germline V gene. Trimming removed 8 bases from V and 6 bases from J, with 20 bases in between. CDR3 nucleotide sequence: TGTGCCAGCCGGGACACCTACTCGGGAGCCGAGCAGTACGTC. Translated, it gives CASRDTYSGAEQYV.

The rearrangement joins TRBV23-1 to TRBJ2-2; the D is unclear. TRBV23-1 is an open reading frame whose function is uncertain. V shed 3 bases and J shed 8 bases, with 7 bases lying between them. The CDR3 covers 12 residues. CDR3 nucleotides: TGCGCCAGCAGTCATCTAGGGGGGGAGCTGTTTTTT. Encoded protein: CASSHLGGELFF.

This clonotype was detected a few times. The J gene is TRBJ1-1, the V gene TRBV12-3 or TRBV12-4; 9 bases line up with TRBD1. With 3 bases clipped from V and 4 bases from J, the junction kept 3 bases outside the gene matches. The CDR3 extends over 14 amino acids. The CDR3 is CASSFLDRGTEAFF. CDR3 nucleotide sequence: TGTGCCAGCAGTTTCCTGGACAGGGGCACTGAAGCTTTCTTT.

V usage is TRBV11-3 and J usage is TRBJ2-3, with a possible D match to TRBD2 (5 bases). CDR3 length equals 13 residues. V was shortened by 1 base and J by 6 bases, with 8 bases between the two germline ends. The V gene's germline CDR1 is SGHNT and CDR2 YENEEA. In nucleotides, the CDR3 is TGTGCCAGCAGCTTAGGGGAGCGGGATACGCAGTATTTT. Protein product: CASSLGERDTQYF.

In its sample, this clonotype was seen many times. The V and J genes are TRBV7-2 and TRBJ2-7; TRBD1 aligns across 8 bases. The CDR3 loop spans 16 amino acids. V shed 5 bases, J shed 0 bases, and the junction held 9 bases outside the gene matches. The germline V gene encodes CDR1 SGHTA and CDR2 FQGNSA. The CDR3 loop is CASSPGARGLSYEQYF. CDR3 DNA: TGTGCCAGCAGCCCAGGGGCCAGGGGGCTCTCCTACGAGCAGTACTTC.

The sample holds a few counts of this clonotype. This chain joins TRBV5-1 and TRBJ2-1; 13 bases are shared with TRBD2. Germline CDR1 SGHRS, CDR2 YFSETQ. There are 15 residues in the CDR3. Losses at the gene ends were 3 bases for V and 8 bases for J; bases not matched to a gene: 5. The CDR3 loop reads CASSWSGTSGDEQFF. CDR3 nucleotides: TGCGCCAGCAGCTGGTCCGGGACTAGCGGGGATGAGCAGTTCTTC.

The rearrangement uses TRBV28 and TRBJ2-2; D possibly corresponds to TRBD1 (6 bases). The V gene lost 8 bases and the J gene lost 3 bases, with 16 bases spanning the gap. The CDR3 totals 15 residues. Germline values: CDR1 MDHEN, CDR2 SYDVKM. CDR3 residues: CASGNGQHYTGELFF. CDR3 DNA: TGTGCCAGCGGGAATGGACAGCACTACACCGGGGAGCTGTTTTTT.

The chain has TRBV12-3 or TRBV12-4 and TRBJ2-1, with 9 bases fitting TRBD2. The CDR3 consists of 15 residues. Losses at the gene ends were 3 bases for V and 6 bases for J; bases not matched to a gene: 6. CDR3 loop: CASSFQRGVVNEQFF. Here the CDR3 DNA reads TGTGCCAGCAGTTTTCAGCGGGGGGTGGTCAATGAGCAGTTCTTC.

This sequence joins TRBV5-5 and TRBJ2-5; D gene uncertain. V was shortened by 2 bases and J by 5 bases, with 10 bases between the two germline ends. There are 13 residues in the CDR3. Germline lookup yields CDR1 SGHKS and CDR2 YYEKEE (reference sequence). CDR3 loop: CASSFGSAETQYF. The DNA of the CDR3 is TGTGCCAGCAGCTTTGGGTCAGCGGAGACCCAGTACTTC.

This clonotype was observed a few times. The chain employs TRBV5-1 and TRBJ2-5; D may correspond to TRBD1 or TRBD2 (5 bases each). Germline CDR1 is SGHRS and CDR2 is YFSETQ. Trimming took 4 bases from V and 4 from J, leaving 17 bases between them. The CDR3 is 15 amino acids. CDR3: CASSPVEARGETQYF. The CDR3 nucleotides are TGCGCCAGCAGCCCGGTTGAGGCGAGGGGAGAGACCCAGTACTTC.

In this sample, this clonotype turned up a few times. The chain couples TRBV12-3 or TRBV12-4 to TRBJ1-1; possible D gene TRBD1, 6 bases. The V gene lost 7 bases and the J gene lost 3 bases, with 15 bases spanning the gap. The CDR3 is 14 residues long. CDR3 nucleotides: TGTGCCAGCATCCCCAGGGGAGCATACACTGAAGCTTTCTTT. It translates to CASIPRGAYTEAFF.

The genes are TRBV7-9 and TRBJ2-1, with TRBD1 matching 10 bases. With V trimmed by 7 bases and J by 6 bases, 6 bases remained unmatched. The length of the CDR3 is 14 residues. In germline, CDR1 is SEHNR, CDR2 FQNEAQ (reference sequence). CDR3: CASNSGTGANEQFF. The CDR3 coding sequence is TGTGCCAGCAACTCCGGGACAGGGGCCAATGAGCAGTTCTTC.

V gene TRBV6-2 or TRBV6-3 combines with J gene TRBJ1-5; no reliable D call. The CDR3 loop spans 13 amino acids. Trimming removed 4 bases from V and 6 bases from J, with 10 bases in between. In germline, CDR1 is MNHEY, CDR2 SVGEGT. The CDR3 DNA reads as TGTGCCAGCAGTTTGACCGGGCTTCAGCCCCAGCATTTT. Its protein is CASSLTGLQPQHF.

This clonotype was counted ten times or more. CDR3 nucleotides: TGTGCCAGCAGCTTAGCGGAGACAGGGTTCAATGAGCAGTTCTTC. Protein: CASSLAETGFNEQFF. The chain combines TRBV7-9 with TRBJ2-1; 7 bases are shared with TRBD1. The germline V gene encodes CDR1 SEHNR and CDR2 FQNEAQ (reference sequence). The CDR3 has 15 amino acids. The ends lost 0 bases at V and 6 bases at J; junction bases unmatched: 5.

This clonotype was detected a few times. CDR3 loop: CASSLGTSGELYTDTQYF. CDR3 nucleotides: TGTGCCAGCAGCTTGGGGACTAGCGGGGAGCTCTACACAGATACGCAGTATTTT. The rearrangement uses TRBV7-8 and TRBJ2-3; 13 bases line up with TRBD2. V shed 3 bases and J 2 bases; nucleotides not matched to a gene: 8. In germline, CDR1 is SGHVS, CDR2 FQNEAQ. CDR3 length: 18 amino acids.

The rearrangement links TRBV6-5 to TRBJ1-5; perhaps TRBD1 as D (6 bases). The CDR3 loop spans 13 amino acids. Germline CDR1 MNHEY, CDR2 SVGAGI. With 6 bases removed from V and 4 bases from J, the gap between germline ends came to 10 bases. CDR3 in amino acids: CASRRDTNQPQHF. The CDR3 DNA is TGTGCCAGCAGAAGGGACACGAATCAGCCCCAGCATTTT.

V is TRBV4-2 and J is TRBJ2-5, with 8 positions matching TRBD1. The ends lost 0 bases at V and 5 bases at J; junction bases unmatched: 8. This CDR3 has 16 residues. The germline V gene has CDR1 LGHNA and CDR2 YNFKEQ. The CDR3: CASSQEPGQDGETQYF. DNA for the CDR3: TGTGCCAGCAGCCAAGAGCCGGGACAGGATGGCGAGACCCAGTACTTC.

There are a few counts of this clonotype. V gene TRBV9 combines with J gene TRBJ1-3; maybe TRBD1 (5 bases). Germline CDR1 SGDLS, CDR2 YYNGEE. CDR3 length equals 18 residues. Trimming cost V 2 bases and J 1 base, with 19 bases left between them. The CDR3 region is CASSVGSSGTISGNTIYF. DNA for the CDR3: TGTGCCAGCAGCGTCGGCAGCTCCGGGACGATATCTGGAAACACCATATATTTT.

The V call is TRBV12-3 or TRBV12-4, the J call TRBJ2-1; 11 nucleotides match TRBD2. This CDR3 spans 16 amino acids. Losses at the gene ends were 6 bases for V and 1 base for J; bases not matched to a gene: 5. For the CDR3, the DNA is TGTGCCAGCAGCCGCCTAGCGGGGGGATCCTACAATGAGCAGTTCTTC. Translated: CASSRLAGGSYNEQFF.

This clonotype was seen a few times. This sequence joins TRBV5-1 and TRBJ1-2; D gene unclear. The V end was cut by 0 bases, the J end by 4 bases, with 7 bases between. CDR3 size: 13 residues. Germline CDR1 SGHRS, CDR2 YFSETQ. CDR3 nucleotides: TGCGCCAGCAGCTTGGCCCGGGGCTATGGCTACACCTTC. Its protein product is CASSLARGYGYTF.